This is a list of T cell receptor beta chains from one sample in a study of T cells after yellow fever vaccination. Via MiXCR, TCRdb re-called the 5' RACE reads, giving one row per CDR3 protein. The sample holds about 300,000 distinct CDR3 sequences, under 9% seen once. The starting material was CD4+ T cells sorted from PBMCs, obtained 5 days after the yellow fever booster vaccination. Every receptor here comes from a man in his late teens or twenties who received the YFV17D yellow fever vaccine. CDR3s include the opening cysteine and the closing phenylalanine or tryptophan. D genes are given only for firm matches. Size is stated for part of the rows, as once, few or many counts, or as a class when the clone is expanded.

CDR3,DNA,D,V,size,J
CASSRTVGEQYF,TGTGCCAGCAGCCGGACCGTGGGCGAGCAGTACTTC,NA,TRBV3-1,NA,TRBJ2-7
CASSLAQTGGNYGYTF,TGTGCCAGCAGCTTAGCGCAGACAGGGGGTAACTATGGCTACACCTTC,TRBD1,TRBV7-2,NA,TRBJ1-2
CASSLVGLGQFF,TGTGCCAGCAGCTTAGTAGGCCTGGGGCAGTTCTTC,NA,TRBV7-2,NA,TRBJ2-1
CASSPSNTPETQYF,TGTGCCAGCTCACCGTCAAATACACCCGAGACCCAGTACTTC,NA,TRBV18,few,TRBJ2-5
CASRRGGSYNEQFF,TGTGCCAGCAGACGGGGGGGTTCCTACAATGAGCAGTTCTTC,TRBD2,TRBV7-2,few,TRBJ2-1
CASSLGSADEQFF,TGTGCCAGCAGCTTGGGGTCAGCGGATGAGCAGTTCTTC,NA,TRBV5-5,few,TRBJ2-1
CASKGSVQETQYF,TGTGCCAGCAAGGGGTCGGTACAAGAGACCCAGTACTTC,NA,TRBV24-1,NA,TRBJ2-5
CASSPGTGLEEQYF,TGTGCCAGCAGCCCCGGGACAGGGCTCGAAGAGCAGTACTTC,TRBD1,TRBV5-6,many,TRBJ2-7
CASSLGVGGGAPDEQFF,TGCGCCAGCAGCTTGGGGGTTGGTGGTGGGGCGCCGGATGAGCAGTTCTTC,NA,TRBV5-1,few,TRBJ2-1
CASSPGLGPLAKNIQYF,TGTGCCAGCAGTCCGGGACTAGGGCCCCTAGCCAAAAACATTCAGTACTTC,TRBD2,TRBV7-2,few,TRBJ2-4
CSARRDRGYTF,TGCAGTGCTAGAAGGGATCGGGGCTACACCTTC,NA,TRBV20-1,NA,TRBJ1-2
CASSLRTGAPRNIQYF,TGTGCCAGCAGCTTACGGACAGGGGCCCCAAGGAACATTCAGTACTTC,TRBD1,TRBV11-3,many,TRBJ2-4
CASRKDGRGYTF,TGTGCCAGCAGGAAGGACGGCCGGGGCTACACCTTC,NA,TRBV2,few,TRBJ1-2
CASSPITSGRTGEHYF,TGTGCCAGCTCACCGATAACTAGCGGGAGGACGGGGGAGCATTACTTC,TRBD2,TRBV18,NA,TRBJ2-7
CASSFEGGNQPQHF,TGCGCCAGCAGTTTTGAAGGGGGCAATCAGCCCCAGCATTTT,NA,TRBV5-1,many,TRBJ1-5
CASSLKKGNIQYF,TGTGCCAGCAGCTTGAAAAAGGGGAACATTCAGTACTTC,NA,TRBV5-8,NA,TRBJ2-4
CASSASLHPNSPLHF,TGTGCCAGCAGCGCCTCCCTCCATCCTAATTCACCCCTCCACTTT,NA,TRBV9,NA,TRBJ1-6
CASSSGGTGGLQETQYF,TGCGCCAGCAGCTCCGGGGGGACAGGAGGGCTCCAAGAGACCCAGTACTTC,NA,TRBV5-1,medium-sized,TRBJ2-5
CASTPSRATQYF,TGTGCCAGCACCCCATCCAGGGCAACGCAGTATTTT,NA,TRBV6-6,NA,TRBJ2-3
CASSLSVGLMAFF,TGTGCCAGCAGCTTAAGCGTGGGGTTGATGGCTTTCTTT,NA,TRBV7-2,NA,TRBJ1-1
CASSSNPTGGYEQYF,TGCGCCAGCAGCTCCAACCCGACAGGAGGCTACGAGCAGTACTTC,NA,TRBV5-1,few,TRBJ2-7
CASSFAGGLDEQFF,TGTGCCAGCAGTTTTGCGGGGGGGCTTGATGAGCAGTTCTTC,TRBD2,TRBV2,few,TRBJ2-1
CASTGGDTDTQYF,TGTGCCAGCACCGGAGGGGACACAGATACGCAGTATTTT,NA,TRBV7-2,NA,TRBJ2-3
CASSFTGSVDTQYF,TGTGCCAGCAGCTTCACAGGTTCGGTAGATACGCAGTATTTT,NA,TRBV7-9,NA,TRBJ2-3
CASSHGRTGQETQYF,TGTGCCAGCTCACACGGCAGGACAGGGCAAGAGACCCAGTACTTC,TRBD1,TRBV12-3/TRBV12-4,NA,TRBJ2-5
CASSVAYERSSYEQYF,TGTGCCAGCAGCGTAGCGTATGAGCGAAGCTCCTACGAGCAGTACTTC,NA,TRBV9,few,TRBJ2-7
CASSSWTGREKLFF,TGTGCCAGCAGCTCGTGGACAGGGAGGGAAAAACTGTTTTTT,TRBD1,TRBV5-6,few,TRBJ1-4
CSAWDQSQETQYF,TGCAGTGCTTGGGACCAGAGCCAAGAGACCCAGTACTTC,NA,TRBV20-1,few,TRBJ2-5
CSAPGWEASSPLHF,TGCAGTGCCCCCGGGTGGGAAGCTAGCTCACCCCTCCACTTT,NA,TRBV20-1,few,TRBJ1-6
CATSDALHSSGELFF,TGTGCCACCAGTGACGCTCTACATAGTTCCGGGGAGCTGTTTTTT,NA,TRBV24-1,few,TRBJ2-2
CASSLAKTALPSTDTQYF,TGCGCCAGCAGCTTGGCCAAGACAGCCCTTCCTAGCACAGATACGCAGTATTTT,NA,TRBV5-1,NA,TRBJ2-3
CSAGGSLNTEAFF,TGCAGTGCTGGGGGGTCACTGAACACTGAAGCTTTCTTT,NA,TRBV20-1,many,TRBJ1-1
CASSPGGRDLSGSPLHF,TGTGCCAGCAGCCCAGGGGGTCGGGATCTGTCGGGCTCACCCCTCCACTTT,TRBD1,TRBV7-2,few,TRBJ1-6
CSARDGLAEQFF,TGCAGTGCTAGAGATGGCCTGGCTGAGCAGTTCTTC,NA,TRBV20-1,NA,TRBJ2-1
CASGLSTYGELFF,TGTGCTAGTGGTCTGTCGACGTACGGGGAGCTGTTTTTT,NA,TRBV12-5,NA,TRBJ2-2